This T cell receptor beta chain originates from a study of graft-versus-host responses after intestinal transplantation (dated by TCRdb to the early 2020s). Study-wide context: The transplants that recipients got were multivisceral, liver-intestinal, or isolated intestinal. Every recipient was given anti-thymocyte globulin induction, followed by about three years of maintenance tacrolimus and steroids. After intestinal transplantation, graft-versus-host and host-versus-graft alloreactive T cell clones were followed in the graft, circulation and bone marrow using bulk TCR-beta CDR3 sequencing. To identify alloreactive clones, pre-transplant mixed lymphocyte reaction products were sequenced and compared with unstimulated pre-transplant donor and recipient T cells. The cohort enrolled some 23 intestinal transplant recipients, one of whom was a retransplant, and a few patients without pretransplant specimens were excluded. A peak of at least 4% donor T cells among recipient peripheral blood mononuclear cells was the definition used for donor T cell macrochimerism. Rather than going through the commercial service, samples from a few later patients were sequenced in-house on an Illumina MiSeq and processed with MiXCR.

General findings and caveats noted by the study authors: In patients with donor T cell macrochimerism, the allografts had high GvH to HvG T cell clonal ratios. The relatively low number and heterogeneity of intestinal transplant patients limited the conclusions. GvH clones turned up in recipient bone marrow, with some appearing earlier in ileal mucosa or blood, a pattern consistent with an intestinal mucosal origin. Early after transplant, peak levels of circulating GvH clones were associated with declines in HvG clones.

Remarks on this clone: Its antigen target is currently unknown. Qualities for individual bases were not recorded, and no much larger clone is one base off.

Its CDR3 holds 15 amino acids, cysteine through phenylalanine. Just the 45-base CDR3 DNA is kept, in frame starting at base 1. The V end loses 3 bases and the J end loses 6 bases, and a stretch of 17 bases separates them. The CDR1 and CDR2 encoded by the germline V gene are SNHLY and FYNNEI. The library was obtained by the immunoSEQ multiplex PCR assay. In most patients, genomic DNA was isolated using the Qiagen DNeasy Blood and Tissue Kit and sent frozen to Adaptive Biotechnologies for TCR sequencing. High-throughput TCR-beta CDR3 sequencing of genomic DNA from most patients was performed by Adaptive Biotechnologies. The paper's processing steps were these. Adaptive's ImmunoSEQ software supplied the TCR sequencing data for around 19 patients, while MiXCR and VDJtools were used to process a few other patients. To correct CD4 versus CD8 sorting errors, any sequence found in both subsets at a frequency ratio below 5:1 was removed. CDR3 nucleotide sequences shared by donor and recipient were removed because the origin of these sequences could not be assigned. To be classed as alloreactive, a clone needed at least 2-fold expansion over unstimulated cells and a minimum CFSE-low frequency of 0.002% (template counts) or 0.001% (read counts). Mappable clones were those detected in sequenced pre-transplant spleen, lymph node, or MLR CFSE-low populations of the donor or recipient. The cumulative frequency of alloreactive clones was calculated as a percentage of all sequences, weighted by copy number. TCRdb holds this immuneACCESS table with in-frame rearrangements only. Some clones are missing; in checked studies, unresolved V genes explain under half, and the rest has no known cause. The D gene and trimming were derived from the DNA, and the V and J assignments and clone size from that table. A total of tens of thousands of clones appear in this sample, about 94% of them only once. The top ten constitute around 0.18% of the sample.

The sample's time point label is to be understood as: cells obtained before transplantation from donor or recipient. CD3+CD4+ and CD3+CD8+ populations were FACS-sorted from unstimulated pre-transplant donor and recipient cells taken from spleen or lymph nodes. The sequence was collected from a human donor who was the organ donor for an intestinal transplant. The sample was unstimulated CD4+ T cells sorted from spleen or lymph node cells, taken before transplant. The chain is made from TRBV2 and TRBJ1-2, with the D gene not confidently named. The DNA sequence is TGTGCCAGCAGTGAGGTGGTCAGCGGATCGGATGGCTACACCTTC. This encodes CASSEVVSGSDGYTF.